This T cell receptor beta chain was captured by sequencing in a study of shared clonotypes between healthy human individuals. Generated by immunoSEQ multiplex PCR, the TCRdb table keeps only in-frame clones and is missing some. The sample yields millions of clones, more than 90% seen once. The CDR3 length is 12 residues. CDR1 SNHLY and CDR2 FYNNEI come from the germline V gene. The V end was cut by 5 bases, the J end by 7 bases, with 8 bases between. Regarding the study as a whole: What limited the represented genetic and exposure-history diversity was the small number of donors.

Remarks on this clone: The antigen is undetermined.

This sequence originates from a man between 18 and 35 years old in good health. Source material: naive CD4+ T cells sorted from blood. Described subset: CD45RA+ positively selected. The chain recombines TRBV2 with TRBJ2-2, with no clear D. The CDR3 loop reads CASSTPIGELFF. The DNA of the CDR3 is TGTGCCAGCAGTACACCTATCGGGGAGCTGTTTTTT. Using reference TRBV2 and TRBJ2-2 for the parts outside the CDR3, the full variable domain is EPEVTQTPSHQVTQMGQEVILRCVPISNHLYFYWYRQILGQKVEFLVSFYNNEISEKSEIFDDQFSVERPDGSNFTLKIRSTKLEDSAMYFCASSTPIGELFFGEGSRLTVL.